The next 24 T cell receptor beta chains were all read from a single sample in a study of persistence of HIV-infected CD4 T cells (TCRdb year 2020). Which antigens these TCRs recognize remains unknown. The immunoSEQ hsTCRB assay version 4, run in survey mode, was used to sequence TCRbeta repertoires from genomic DNA. The immuneACCESS repertoire file appears here via TCRdb, limited to in-frame rearrangements. These files lack a portion of the clones; in checked studies, under half of the deficit traces to unresolved V genes, and the cause of the others is not known. The sample table lists roughly 60,000 clones, less than 85% of them with a count of one. The ten largest clonotypes hold more than 1.5% of the sample. Reading the label with the study, this specimen's treatment or condition is: suppressive antiretroviral therapy. Cells were stimulated with a pool of overlapping HIV-1 Gag 15-mer peptides at roughly 1 ug per peptide per mL. Memory populations depleted of antigen-responding cells were obtained by sorting nonresponding CD40L-negative CD69-negative CD45RO-high memory CD4+ T cells.

The specimen comprised CD4+ T cells sorted from PBMCs after 18-hour stimulation, sampled from a patient who received antiretroviral therapy. The cell subset or site label on this specimen signifies: CD40L-CD69- CD45RO-high memory CD4 T cells not responding to Gag peptides. These receptors all stem from an adult man with HIV who was CMV-seropositive.

The genes are TRBV28 and TRBJ2-7; the D call may be TRBD1 or TRBD2 (6 bases each). V gave up 2 bases and J gave up 2 bases, with 10 bases separating them. The CDR3 runs to 14 residues. Germline CDR1 reads MDHEN; CDR2 reads SYDVKM. The CDR3 DNA reads TGTGCCAGCAGTTTAATGGGGGGCGCCTACGAGCAGTACTTC. This sequence encodes CASSLMGGAYEQYF.

This rearrangement joins TRBV14 to TRBJ2-1; D may match TRBD1 or TRBD2 (6 bases each). From germline, CDR1 is SGHDN and CDR2 FVKESK. This CDR3 spans 16 amino acids. Trimming shortened V by 0 bases and J by 4 bases, and 13 bases separated the two germline ends. CDR3 bases: TGTGCCAGCAGCCAAGAAAGGGGGGCAGGTTACAATGAGCAGTTCTTC. Translated, it gives CASSQERGAGYNEQFF.

This clone was counted only a few times. The chain recombines TRBV10-1 with TRBJ2-3, with D hard to call. The CDR3 sequence is 15 residues long. Germline V lookup: CDR1 WNHNN, CDR2 SYGVQD (reference sequence). V was clipped by 0 bases and J by 0 bases, with 7 bases between them. The DNA of the CDR3 is TGCGCCAGCAGTGAGTCGACTTATAGCACAGATACGCAGTATTTT. Its translation is CASSESTYSTDTQYF.

This clone came up a few times. The rearrangement links TRBV4-2 to TRBJ2-7, with unresolved D. V was cut by 1 base and J by 1 base, with 5 bases left in between. The CDR3 totals 13 residues. In germline, CDR1 is LGHNA, CDR2 YNFKEQ. The CDR3 sequence is CASSQVGSYEQYF. The CDR3 nucleotides are TGTGCCAGCAGCCAAGTGGGGTCCTACGAGCAGTACTTC.

The chain recombines TRBV18 with TRBJ1-1, with TRBD1 matching 7 bases. Germline assignment: CDR1 KGHSH and CDR2 LQKENI. The V gene end was trimmed by 2 bases and the J gene end by 0 bases; junction bases not matched to a gene: 12. This CDR3 comprises 18 residues. The CDR3 DNA follows: TGTGCCAGCTCACCATTGGGTCGACAGGGCTCCATGAACACTGAAGCTTTCTTT. Translating gives CASSPLGRQGSMNTEAFF.

This chain uses TRBV7-9 with TRBJ1-1; 9 bases fit TRBD1. The length of the CDR3 is 15 residues. The ends lost 3 bases at V and 4 bases at J; junction bases unmatched: 6. The germline V gene encodes CDR1 SEHNR and CDR2 FQNEAQ (reference sequence). Written as DNA, the CDR3 is TGTGCCAGCAGCTTGGAGACAGGGGGGAGCACTGAAGCTTTCTTT. Translation gives CASSLETGGSTEAFF.

The gene calls are TRBV5-4 and TRBJ2-4; 11 nucleotides align to TRBD1. V gave up 4 bases and J gave up 7 bases; unmatched junction bases: 4. The CDR3 has 14 amino acids. Germline V CDR1 and CDR2: SGHNT, YYREEE (reference sequence). CDR3: CASSLDRGQNIQYF. The CDR3 region has the DNA TGTGCCAGCAGCCTGGACAGGGGGCAGAACATTCAGTACTTC.

This sequence joins TRBV28 and TRBJ1-6, with D perhaps matching TRBD1 (5 bases). Trimming removed 1 base at V and 6 bases at J, with 16 bases between. CDR3 length: 17 amino acids. CDR1 MDHEN and CDR2 SYDVKM come from the germline V gene. The CDR3 DNA is TGTGCCAGCAGTTTATTAGATTTTAAGGGGCCTAATTCACCCCTCCACTTT. Translated, it gives CASSLLDFKGPNSPLHF.

The V call is TRBV30, the J call TRBJ2-6; no clear D. Germline V gene sequence: CDR1 GTSNPN, CDR2 SVGIG (reference sequence). This CDR3 is built from 14 residues. V was clipped by 3 bases and J by 2 bases, with 8 bases between them. CDR3 sequence reads: CAWSPRTGANVLTF. The CDR3 DNA follows: TGTGCCTGGAGCCCAAGAACTGGGGCCAACGTCCTGACTTTC.

The chain carries TRBV12-3 or TRBV12-4 and TRBJ2-7; D is unclear. V lost 5 bases and J 3 bases, leaving 8 bases between the germline ends. The CDR3 runs 12 residues. The CDR3 sequence is CASSNSIYEQYF. The CDR3 DNA sequence: TGTGCCAGCAGTAACAGCATCTACGAGCAGTACTTC.

The rearrangement joins TRBV27 to TRBJ2-6; D may be TRBD1 (5 bases). CDR1 and CDR2 from the germline V gene are MNHEY and SMNVEV (reference sequence). V lost 0 bases to trimming and J lost 0 bases, with 15 bases between them. The CDR3 totals 19 residues. CDR3 loop: CASSLSRNRMFSGANVLTF. The CDR3 region has the DNA TGTGCCAGCAGTTTATCCCGTAACAGGATGTTCTCTGGGGCCAACGTCCTGACTTTC.

V is TRBV7-8 and J is TRBJ2-2; tentatively, D is TRBD2 (5 bases). The CDR3 is 14 residues long. CDR1 SGHVS and CDR2 FQNEAQ come from the germline V gene. Trimming took 5 bases from V and 2 from J, leaving 9 bases between them. CDR3 nucleotide sequence: TGTGCCAGCAGCCGCGGGTCTAACACCGGGGAGCTGTTTTTT. Translation: CASSRGSNTGELFF.

The chain has TRBV5-1 and TRBJ2-7, with 9 bases that match TRBD1. J lost 0 bases, V lost 0 bases, and 4 bases had no gene match. This CDR3 is built from 16 residues. Germline CDR1 is SGHRS and CDR2 is YFSETQ. The DNA of the CDR3 is TGCGCCAGCAGCTTGGCCGGGACAGGGAGCTCCTACGAGCAGTACTTC. This codes for CASSLAGTGSSYEQYF.

CDR3 coding DNA: TGCAGCGTTGACAGGGGGAACACTGAAGCTTTCTTT. Its protein product is CSVDRGNTEAFF. The chain joins TRBV29-1 to TRBJ1-1; D is possibly TRBD1 (6 bases). Trimming removed 3 bases at V and 1 base at J, with 6 bases between. This CDR3 region has 12 residues. Germline CDR1 SQVTM, CDR2 ANQGSEA.

This clone has a single count. The chain combines TRBV15 with TRBJ2-1; 7 nucleotides agree with TRBD2. The CDR3 runs to 16 residues. In germline, CDR1 is LNHNV, CDR2 YYDKDF (reference sequence). The V gene end was trimmed by 2 bases and the J gene end by 2 bases; junction bases not matched to a gene: 6. CDR3 in DNA: TGTGCCACCAGCAGACTCCCAGCGGGGACCTACAATGAGCAGTTCTTC. Protein product: CATSRLPAGTYNEQFF.

The rearrangement links TRBV28 to TRBJ2-4, with 8 bases identical to TRBD1. V gave up 5 bases and J gave up 7 bases; unmatched junction bases: 16. The CDR3 runs 17 residues. Germline-derived CDR1 and CDR2 are MDHEN and SYDVKM. CDR3 DNA: TGTGCCAGCAGTCTTATGAGGGCACAGGGGGTAGGGAACATTCAGTACTTC. Amino acids: CASSLMRAQGVGNIQYF.

This chain uses TRBV18 with TRBJ1-1, with D perhaps matching TRBD1 (6 bases). There are 19 residues in the CDR3. Germline loops: CDR1 KGHSH, CDR2 LQKENI. V was cut by 3 bases and J by 7 bases, with 30 bases left in between. The CDR3 DNA reads TGTGCCAGCTCACCGCGCCTCGGGGGCCGCCAGGTAGCCGGTTTTGAAGCTTTCTTT. It codes for CASSPRLGGRQVAGFEAFF. Complete variable domain (other parts from reference TRBV18 and TRBJ1-1): NAGVMQNPRHLVRRRGQEARLRCSPMKGHSHVYWYRQLPEEGLKFMVYLQKENIIDESGMPKERFSAEFPKEGPSILRIQQVVRGDSAAYFCASSPRLGGRQVAGFEAFFGQGTRLTVV.

This clone has a single count. This chain connects TRBV9 to TRBJ1-6, with 7 bases lining up with TRBD1. The germline gives CDR1 SGDLS, CDR2 YYNGEE. The CDR3 covers 15 residues. With 3 bases clipped from V and 8 bases from J, the junction kept 8 bases outside the gene matches. CDR3 DNA: TGTGCCAGCAGCGCTCAGGGGGGCGCCTATTCACCCCTCCACTTT. Translation: CASSAQGGAYSPLHF.

This clone has only a few counts. The chain links TRBV20-1 to TRBJ2-7; D not certain. The CDR3 sequence is 11 residues long. CDR1 is DFQATT, CDR2 SNEGSKA, per germline (reference sequence). V lost 5 bases, J lost 0 bases, and 5 bases lay in between. The CDR3 DNA reads as TGCAGTGCTTTGAGCTCCTACGAGCAGTACTTC. It encodes CSALSSYEQYF.

This clone was detected only once. The rearrangement links TRBV3-1 (or the pseudogene TRBV3-2) to TRBJ1-2; the D is unclear. The germline CDR1 and CDR2 sequences are LGHDT and YNNKEL (reference sequence). Trimming removed 0 bases at V and 4 bases at J, with 9 bases between. The CDR3 is 14 amino acids. The CDR3 DNA follows: TGTGCCAGCAGCCAAGAGGGTTTGAGCTATGGCTACACCTTC. Translation: CASSQEGLSYGYTF.

V is TRBV6-6 and J is TRBJ2-7; D gene unclear. Germline V gene sequence: CDR1 MNHNY, CDR2 SVGAGI (reference sequence). The CDR3 totals 15 residues. V gave up 2 bases and J gave up 2 bases, with 13 bases separating them. CDR3 amino acids: CASSYRRARTYEQYF. The CDR3 coding sequence is TGTGCCAGCAGTTACAGAAGGGCCCGGACCTACGAGCAGTACTTC.

The CDR3 loop is CASSLRGVYSNQPQHF. The CDR3 DNA reads as TGTGCCAGTAGTCTACGGGGGGTTTATAGCAATCAGCCCCAGCATTTT. The chain employs TRBV19 and TRBJ1-5; TRBD1 might be the D (5 bases). CDR1 is LNHDA, CDR2 SQIVND, per germline (reference sequence). This CDR3 is 16 amino acids long. The V end lost 5 bases, the J end lost 0 bases, and 14 bases lay between the germline ends.

The gene calls are TRBV6-2 or TRBV6-3 and TRBJ1-2; a possible D gene is TRBD1 (6 bases). Germline V gene data show CDR1 as MNHEY and CDR2 as SVGEGT. Trimming removed 0 bases from V and 0 bases from J, with 11 bases in between. The CDR3 extends over 16 amino acids. The CDR3 spells CASSYSGGRSNYGYTF. DNA of the CDR3: TGTGCCAGCAGTTACTCGGGGGGCAGATCTAACTATGGCTACACCTTC.

This clone came up a few times. The CDR3 DNA reads as TGCGCCAGCAGCCGGACAGGGGGAAAGGGTGAAGCTTTCTTT. It is translated as CASSRTGGKGEAFF. The J gene is TRBJ1-1, the V gene TRBV4-1; 10 bases match TRBD1. Germline CDR1 reads MGHRA; CDR2 reads YSYEKL. This CDR3 is 14 amino acids long. J lost 7 bases, V lost 4 bases, and 6 bases had no gene match.